Below are 23 T cell receptor beta chains sequenced from a single sample in a study of cytomegalovirus exposure and HLA in healthy donors. The PCR used 60 Vbeta and 13 Jbeta primers. Clones were read by immunoSEQ multiplex PCR, and TCRdb kept only the in-frame ones, dropping some. The repertoire consists of 95,000 to 100,000 clones, with roughly 71% occurring once and the leading ten covering over 9.5%. Sequences were obtained from PBMCs. These receptors originate from a man in his fifties or sixties in good health and CMV-seronegative.

Note on this clone: At one boundary the junction diverges from the germline segment, which might be a read error. Other DNA sequences in this specimen translate into the identical CDR3. The genes are TRBV7-9 and TRBJ1-6; D remains ambiguous. CDR1 and CDR2 from the germline V gene are SEHNR and FQNEAQ (reference sequence). This CDR3 has 18 amino acids. The CDR3 is CASSLVDIWSSYNSPLHF. CDR3 DNA sequence: TGTGCCAGCAGCTTAGTAGATATTTGGAGCTCCTATAATTCCCCCCTCCACTTT. The variable domain in full, completed from reference TRBV7-9 and TRBJ1-6, reads DTGVSQNPRHKITKRGQNVTFRCDPISEHNRLYWYRQTLGQGPEFLTYFQNEAQLEKSRLLSDRFSAERPKGSFSTLEIQRTEQGDSAMYLCASSLVDIWSSYNSPLHFGNGTRLTVT.

The V and J genes are TRBV7-9 and TRBJ1-4, with D possibly TRBD1 on 5 matching bases. The CDR3 runs to 13 residues. From germline, CDR1 is SEHNR and CDR2 FQNEAQ (reference sequence). With 0 bases removed from V and 8 bases from J, the gap between germline ends came to 7 bases. CDR3 sequence reads: CASSLAQGEKLFF. The CDR3 bases are TGTGCCAGCAGCTTAGCTCAGGGAGAAAAACTGTTTTTT.

The chain employs TRBV7-3 and TRBJ2-3, with TRBD1 matching 7 bases. CDR1 is SGHTA, CDR2 FQGTGA, per germline. This CDR3 region has 15 residues. V was pared by 4 bases and J by 0 bases, with 4 bases of the junction left unmatched. CDR3 sequence: CASSWDSSSTDTQYF. The CDR3 DNA reads TGTGCCAGCAGCTGGGACAGCTCTAGCACAGATACGCAGTATTTT.

This clone was picked up a small number of times. J is TRBJ2-2 and V is TRBV7-8; D is perhaps TRBD1 (5 bases). CDR1 is SGHVS and CDR2 is FQNEAQ in the germline V gene. V lost 1 base to trimming and J lost 4 bases, with 10 bases between them. The CDR3 covers 15 residues. Written as DNA, the CDR3 is TGTGCCAGCAGCTTAGGATTGGGGCCCACCGGGGAGCTGTTTTTT. The encoded protein is CASSLGLGPTGELFF.

Remarks on this clone: Other nucleotide sequences from this sample produce the same CDR3. This sequence joins TRBV2 and TRBJ2-7, with 7 bases matching TRBD2. The germline V gene encodes CDR1 SNHLY and CDR2 FYNNEI. The CDR3 is made up of 13 amino acids. Trimming at V came to 6 bases and at J to 6 bases, leaving 8 bases not matched to a gene. CDR3: CASRIERESEQYF. The CDR3 DNA follows: TGTGCCAGCAGGATAGAGCGGGAAAGCGAGCAGTACTTC.

The rearrangement joins TRBV18 to TRBJ2-7; D ambiguous. Trimming shortened V by 6 bases and J by 5 bases, and 17 bases separated the two germline ends. CDR1 and CDR2 from the germline V gene are KGHSH and LQKENI. This CDR3 is 14 amino acids long. CDR3 sequence (DNA): TGTGCCAGCTCCTGGCCAGAGGTTAGCCACGAGCAGTACTTC. Translating it yields CASSWPEVSHEQYF. Combining the CDR3 with reference TRBV18 and TRBJ2-7 gives the whole variable domain NAGVMQNPRHLVRRRGQEARLRCSPMKGHSHVYWYRQLPEEGLKFMVYLQKENIIDESGMPKERFSAEFPKEGPSILRIQQVVRGDSAAYFCASSWPEVSHEQYFGPGTRLTVT.

V is TRBV5-5 and J is TRBJ1-5; D not certain. The CDR3 is 13 residues long. With 2 bases removed from V and 0 bases from J, the gap between germline ends came to 3 bases. Germline-derived CDR1 and CDR2 are SGHKS and YYEKEE (reference sequence). CDR3 DNA: TGTGCCAGCAGCTTTAATAGCAATCAGCCCCAGCATTTT. Translated: CASSFNSNQPQHF. Complete variable domain (other parts from reference TRBV5-5 and TRBJ1-5): DAGVTQSPTHLIKTRGQQVTLRCSPISGHKSVSWYQQVLGQGPQFIFQYYEKEERGRGNFPDRFSARQFPNYSSELNVNALLLGDSALYLCASSFNSNQPQHFGDGTRLSIL.

This sequence joins TRBV7-2 and TRBJ1-1; D unclear. This CDR3 is 13 amino acids long. Germline V gene sequence: CDR1 SGHTA, CDR2 FQGNSA. Trimming took 1 base from V and 5 from J, leaving 8 bases between them. The CDR3 nucleotides are TGTGCCAGCAGCTTAGTTCTACAGACTGAAGCTTTCTTT. It translates to CASSLVLQTEAFF.

This clone was seen a single time. The chain couples TRBV27 to TRBJ2-7; 8 positions match TRBD2. After removal of 3 bases from V and 3 bases from J, the junction contained 4 bases not matched to a gene. The CDR3 runs 14 residues. From germline, CDR1 is MNHEY and CDR2 SMNVEV (reference sequence). The CDR3 region is CASSFREGSYEQYF. The CDR3 region has the DNA TGTGCCAGCAGTTTTCGGGAGGGGAGCTACGAGCAGTACTTC.

The chain combines TRBV2 with TRBJ1-5; 7 bases are shared with TRBD1. The germline V gene encodes CDR1 SNHLY and CDR2 FYNNEI. The CDR3 has 15 amino acids. V gave up 6 bases and J gave up 0 bases; unmatched junction bases: 5. In nucleotides, the CDR3 is TGTGCCAGCAGGATACAGGGGCATAGCAATCAGCCCCAGCATTTT. It is translated as CASRIQGHSNQPQHF.

This clone was found once. The chain joins TRBV27 to TRBJ1-1; TRBD1 agrees at 9 bases. The CDR3 spans 17 residues. Germline trimming cut 5 bases from V and 4 bases from J; bases unmatched to any gene: 14. CDR1 is MNHEY, CDR2 SMNVEV, per germline (reference sequence). CDR3 protein: CASSIVPTGGYSTEAFF. CDR3 coding DNA: TGTGCCAGCAGTATTGTACCGACAGGGGGGTACAGCACTGAAGCTTTCTTT.

The chain has TRBV30 and TRBJ2-3, with TRBD2 as a possible D gene (5 bases). Trimming took 0 bases from V and 9 from J, leaving 10 bases between them. Germline CDR1 reads GTSNPN; CDR2 reads SVGIG (reference sequence). The length of the CDR3 is 12 residues. This CDR3 is CAWSVRSGTQYF. The CDR3 DNA reads TGTGCCTGGAGTGTACGCAGCGGAACGCAGTATTTT.

This clone was seen just once. The V gene is TRBV6-1, the J gene TRBJ1-1; 9 bases align to TRBD1. Looked up from germline, CDR1 is MNHNS and CDR2 is SASEGT. V lost 6 bases, J lost 1 base, and 6 bases stayed unmatched. CDR3 length equals 15 residues. In nucleotides, the CDR3 is TGTGCCAGCAGGGGGACAGGGCACGGGAACACTGAAGCTTTCTTT. It is translated as CASRGTGHGNTEAFF.

The chain links TRBV6-1 to TRBJ2-5, with D tentatively TRBD2 (5 bases). The CDR3 contains 14 residues. Germline CDR1 reads MNHNS; CDR2 reads SASEGT. The V and J ends lost 7 bases and 7 bases respectively, with 19 bases between them. The CDR3 DNA sequence: TGTGCCAGCACCCCGGTACTAATCGCGGGGACCCAGTACTTC. Protein product: CASTPVLIAGTQYF.

The chain recombines TRBV6-1 with TRBJ1-4, with D hard to call. This CDR3 region has 13 residues. Germline V gene data show CDR1 as MNHNS and CDR2 as SASEGT. V dropped 5 bases and J dropped 8 bases, with 12 bases sitting between them. This CDR3 reads CASSFKDGEKLFF. The CDR3 DNA sequence: TGTGCCAGCAGTTTCAAAGACGGGGAAAAACTGTTTTTT.

The chain uses TRBV19 and TRBJ1-5, with TRBD1 identical over 8 bases. The germline gives CDR1 LNHDA, CDR2 SQIVND (reference sequence). V shed 4 bases, J shed 5 bases, and the junction held 13 bases outside the gene matches. This CDR3 region has 17 residues. CDR3 sequence (DNA): TGTGCCAGTAGTACAAACCAGGCAGGGGGCGATCATCAGCCCCAGCATTTT. It codes for CASSTNQAGGDHQPQHF.

This chain connects TRBV18 to TRBJ2-7, with D possibly matching TRBD2 (5 bases). There are 14 residues in the CDR3. V lost 0 bases, J lost 5 bases, and 11 bases lay in between. CDR1 is KGHSH and CDR2 is LQKENI in the germline V gene. CDR3 nucleotides: TGTGCCAGCTCACCACCGGAGAGTAGCGACGAGCAGTACTTC. It is translated as CASSPPESSDEQYF.

The V gene is TRBV18, the J gene TRBJ2-3; TRBD2 matches at 12 bases. The CDR3 consists of 16 residues. Trimming took 5 bases from V and 1 from J; bases not matched to a gene: 4. Germline V gene sequence: CDR1 KGHSH, CDR2 LQKENI. The CDR3 spells CASSRLAGEGTDTQYF. CDR3 nucleotide sequence: TGTGCCAGCTCAAGACTAGCGGGAGAGGGCACAGATACGCAGTATTTT.

The V and J genes are TRBV19 and TRBJ1-4; TRBD1 agrees at 10 bases. The CDR3 has 18 residues. Germline lookup yields CDR1 LNHDA and CDR2 SQIVND (reference sequence). Germline trimming cut 4 bases from V and 0 bases from J; bases unmatched to any gene: 8. The CDR3 here is CASSKTGGFGATNEKLFF. CDR3 DNA sequence: TGTGCCAGTAGTAAGACAGGGGGCTTTGGCGCAACTAATGAAAAACTGTTTTTT.

The J gene is TRBJ1-4, the V gene TRBV27, with D hard to call. The CDR3 length is 13 residues. V dropped 0 bases and J dropped 5 bases, with 4 bases sitting between them. Per germline, CDR1 MNHEY and CDR2 SMNVEV (reference sequence). CDR3 residues: CASSLSENEKLFF. The CDR3 region has the DNA TGTGCCAGCAGTTTATCGGAGAATGAAAAACTGTTTTTT.

The chain recombines TRBV9 with TRBJ1-2; D unresolved. CDR1 and CDR2 (germline): SGDLS, YYNGEE. Trimming took 0 bases from V and 4 from J, leaving 19 bases between them. This CDR3 contains 17 residues. The CDR3 reads CASSVEARAGWAYGYTF. CDR3 coding DNA: TGTGCCAGCAGCGTAGAGGCGAGGGCAGGTTGGGCCTATGGCTACACCTTC.

The chain combines TRBV6-5 with TRBJ1-4, with D unresolved. V lost 5 bases and J lost 5, with 12 bases in between. Germline V lookup: CDR1 MNHEY, CDR2 SVGAGI. The length of the CDR3 is 14 residues. CDR3 sequence reads: CASSRSTRNEKLFF. For the CDR3, the DNA is TGTGCCAGCAGTCGTTCGACAAGAAATGAAAAACTGTTTTTT.

J is TRBJ1-2 and V is TRBV7-8; 7 positions match TRBD1. CDR3 length: 12 amino acids. Per germline, CDR1 SGHVS and CDR2 FQNEAQ. Unmatched junction bases numbered 2, after V lost 8 bases and J lost 2 bases. This CDR3 is CASGTENYGYTF. The CDR3 region has the DNA TGTGCCAGCGGGACAGAGAACTATGGCTACACCTTC.